The 9 T cell receptor beta chains listed next were all sequenced from one sample in a study of T cells in Graves' hyperthyroidism and ophthalmopathy. Amplification of TCR beta CDR3 regions used RNA as the template. First-round RT-PCR of the TCR CDR3 relied on the HTBI primer set. TCRdb redid the calling of the multiplex PCR reads with MiXCR, one entry per CDR3 protein. The table records fewer than 250,000 distinct CDR3 sequences, more than 20% of them present only once. The sequencing input was blood. These receptors originate from a woman aged 40 to 55 with Graves' ophthalmopathy.

This clonotype was detected ten times or more. The chain combines TRBV28 with TRBJ2-7, with 7 bases identical to TRBD1. The germline gives CDR1 MDHEN, CDR2 SYDVKM. After removal of 3 bases from V and 4 bases from J, the junction contained 6 bases not matched to a gene. The CDR3 has 14 residues. The CDR3 coding sequence is TGTGCCAGCAGTTTGACAGGGATCGGGTACGAGCAGTACTTC. Translation: CASSLTGIGYEQYF.

This clonotype was detected ten times or more. This chain joins TRBV6-5 and TRBJ2-7; 8 positions match TRBD1. V shed 0 bases, J shed 2 bases, and the junction held 3 bases outside the gene matches. CDR3 size: 15 residues. Germline lookup yields CDR1 MNHEY and CDR2 SVGAGI. The CDR3 here is CASSYSNRGAYEQYF. As DNA, the CDR3 is TGTGCCAGCAGTTACTCAAACAGGGGGGCCTACGAGCAGTACTTC.

This clonotype showed up many times. The chain combines TRBV15 with TRBJ2-5; D call uncertain. The CDR3 length is 12 residues. Germline V gene data show CDR1 as LNHNV and CDR2 as YYDKDF (reference sequence). V dropped 0 bases and J dropped 14 bases, with 13 bases sitting between them. Here the CDR3 reads CATSREGYLPYF. CDR3 nucleotides: TGTGCCACCAGCAGAGAGGGCTACCTGCCTTACTTC.

This clonotype occurred many times. The chain carries TRBV28 and TRBJ2-7, with 8 nucleotides matching TRBD2. Germline-derived CDR1 and CDR2 are MDHEN and SYDVKM. V dropped 6 bases and J dropped 4; count of bases not matched to a gene: 11. The CDR3 extends over 15 amino acids. As DNA, the CDR3 is TGTGCCAGCAGGGATAGCGGGATGGGCGTTTACGAGCAGTACTTC. Translated, it gives CASRDSGMGVYEQYF.

In this sample, this clonotype turned up many times. The chain is built from TRBV6-1 and TRBJ2-7; tentative D call: TRBD1 (5 bases). The CDR3 spans 15 residues. Trimming cost V 0 bases and J 2 bases, with 11 bases left between them. Germline V gives CDR1 MNHNS, CDR2 SASEGT. CDR3 bases: TGTGCCAGCAGTGAAGCCCCGCAGGGTACCTACGAGCAGTACTTC. The encoded protein is CASSEAPQGTYEQYF.

This clonotype was recorded many times. The rearrangement uses TRBV28 and TRBJ2-7, with TRBD1 identical over 8 bases. The J segment lost 6 bases and the V segment lost 8 bases, leaving 3 bases of the junction unmatched. CDR1 is MDHEN and CDR2 is SYDVKM in the germline V gene. The CDR3 contains 11 residues. The CDR3, as DNA: TGTGCCAGCGATACAGGGGGCGAGCAGTACTTC. This gives the protein CASDTGGEQYF.

This clonotype has at least ten counts. This sequence joins TRBV7-2 and TRBJ1-1; D gene uncertain. CDR1 SGHTA and CDR2 FQGNSA come from the germline V gene. The V gene lost 4 bases and the J gene lost 0 bases, with 9 bases spanning the gap. The CDR3 is 14 residues long. The CDR3 reads CASSSQVVNTEAFF. Written as DNA, the CDR3 is TGTGCCAGCAGCTCTCAGGTCGTGAACACTGAAGCTTTCTTT.

In its sample, this clonotype was seen many times. The rearrangement links TRBV6-1 to TRBJ2-2, with D perhaps matching TRBD1 (6 bases). Between the trimmed V and J ends, which lost 6 bases and 5 bases, there was a span of 13 bases. This CDR3 comprises 14 residues. The germline V gene has CDR1 MNHNS and CDR2 SASEGT. The CDR3 loop reads CASSSGQRTGELFF. In DNA, the CDR3 is TGTGCCAGCAGCTCGGGACAAAGAACCGGGGAGCTGTTTTTT.

This sequence joins TRBV19 and TRBJ1-1, with 8 bases identical to TRBD1. V lost 7 bases to trimming and J lost 3 bases; unmatched junction nucleotides: 7. The CDR3 has 14 residues. The germline V gene has CDR1 LNHDA and CDR2 SQIVND (reference sequence). The CDR3 DNA sequence: TGTGCCAGTAAGAGACAGGGGACAGACACTGAAGCTTTCTTT. This sequence encodes CASKRQGTDTEAFF.